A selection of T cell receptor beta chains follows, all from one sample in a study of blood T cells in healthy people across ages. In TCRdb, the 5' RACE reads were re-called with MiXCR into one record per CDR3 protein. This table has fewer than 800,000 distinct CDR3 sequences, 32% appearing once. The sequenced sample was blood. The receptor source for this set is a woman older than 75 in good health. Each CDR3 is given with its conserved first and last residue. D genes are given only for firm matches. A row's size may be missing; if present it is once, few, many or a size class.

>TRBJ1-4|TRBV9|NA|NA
CASTRGPPNEKRFF
TGTGCCAGCACGCGGGGGCCACCAAATGAAAAACGGTTTTTT
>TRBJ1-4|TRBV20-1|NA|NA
CSARDHGGEKLFF
TGCAGTGCTAGAGATCACGGGGGGGAAAAACTGTTTTTT
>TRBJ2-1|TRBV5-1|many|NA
CASSLEGWDEQFF
TGCGCCAGCAGCTTGGAGGGATGGGATGAGCAGTTCTTC
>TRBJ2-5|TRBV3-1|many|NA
CASSHGTHSKETQYF
TGTGCCAGCAGCCACGGGACACACTCCAAGGAGACCCAGTACTTC
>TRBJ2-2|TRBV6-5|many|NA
CASSFQGPDTGELFF
TGTGCCAGCAGTTTTCAGGGACCCGACACCGGGGAGCTGTTTTTT
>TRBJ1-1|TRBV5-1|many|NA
CASGSAADGNSEAFF
TGCGCCAGCGGCTCCGCGGCCGACGGGAACTCTGAAGCTTTCTTT
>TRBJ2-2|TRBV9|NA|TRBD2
CASSVNSGGANTGELFF
TGTGCCAGCAGCGTAAATAGCGGGGGTGCGAACACCGGGGAGCTGTTTTTT
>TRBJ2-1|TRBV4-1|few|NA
CASSQDPGSDDEQFF
TGCGCCAGCAGCCAAGATCCGGGTTCGGACGATGAGCAGTTCTTC
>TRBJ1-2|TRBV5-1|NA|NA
CASAVGRMGDYGYTF
TGCGCCAGCGCAGTGGGACGGATGGGGGACTATGGCTACACCTTC
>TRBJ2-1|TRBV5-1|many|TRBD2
CASSLLGTSGGRGEQFF
TGCGCCAGCAGCTTATTGGGGACTAGCGGGGGGAGGGGTGAGCAGTTCTTC
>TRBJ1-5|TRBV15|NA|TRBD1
CATADRGLGQPQHF
TGTGCCACCGCGGACAGGGGGCTGGGTCAGCCCCAGCATTTT
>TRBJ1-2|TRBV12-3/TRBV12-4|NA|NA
CASSYDSPRGGYTF
TGTGCCAGCAGTTATGACAGCCCTCGCGGGGGCTACACCTTC
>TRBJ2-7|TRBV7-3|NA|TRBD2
CASSFGLAAYNEQYF
TGTGCCAGCAGCTTTGGACTAGCGGCATACAATGAGCAGTACTTC
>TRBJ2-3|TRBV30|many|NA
CAWSVQSTDTQYF
TGTGCCTGGAGTGTACAGAGCACAGATACGCAGTATTTT
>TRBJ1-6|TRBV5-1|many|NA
CASSLDGGRNSPLHF
TGCGCCAGCAGCTTGGATGGGGGAAGGAATTCACCCCTCCACTTT
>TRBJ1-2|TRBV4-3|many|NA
CASSQEMAGTYGYTF
TGCGCCAGCAGCCAAGAGATGGCAGGGACCTATGGCTACACCTTC
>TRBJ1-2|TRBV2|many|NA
CASSSGGYTF
TGTGCCAGCAGTTCGGGAGGCTACACCTTC
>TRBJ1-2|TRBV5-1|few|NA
CASSLVGAENYGYTF
TGCGCCAGCAGCTTGGTTGGGGCTGAAAACTATGGCTACACCTTC
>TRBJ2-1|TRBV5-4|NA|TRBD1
CASSETGGLNNEQFF
TGTGCCAGCAGCGAAACAGGGGGCCTTAACAATGAGCAGTTCTTC
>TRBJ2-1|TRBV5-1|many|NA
CASRPGDRSSYNEQFF
TGCGCCAGCAGGCCGGGGGACCGGAGCTCCTACAATGAGCAGTTCTTC
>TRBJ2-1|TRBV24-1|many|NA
CATSSGTGNYNEQFF
TGTGCCACCAGTTCAGGGACGGGAAACTACAATGAGCAGTTCTTC
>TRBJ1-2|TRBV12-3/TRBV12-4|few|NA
CVSRGGGAGGYTF
TGTGTCAGCAGGGGAGGTGGCGCGGGTGGCTACACCTTC
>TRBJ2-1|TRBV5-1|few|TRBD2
CASSQREGLIYNEQFF
TGCGCCAGCAGTCAGCGGGAGGGCCTGATCTACAATGAGCAGTTCTTC
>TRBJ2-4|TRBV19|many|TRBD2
CASSIPSLGGNIQYF
TGTGCCAGTAGTATCCCCTCACTGGGAGGGAACATTCAGTACTTC
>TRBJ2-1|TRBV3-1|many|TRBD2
CASSQDPAGVSDEQFF
TGTGCCAGCAGCCAAGATCCAGCGGGGGTCTCAGATGAGCAGTTCTTC
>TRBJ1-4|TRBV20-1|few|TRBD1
CSANIPGTGFNEKLFF
TGCAGTGCTAATATACCCGGGACAGGGTTTAATGAAAAACTGTTTTTT
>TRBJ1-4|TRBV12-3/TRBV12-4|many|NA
CASSFQEKLFF
TGTGCCAGCAGTTTCCAGGAAAAACTGTTTTTT
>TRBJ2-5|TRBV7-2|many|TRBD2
CASSPQWRGVGETQYF
TGTGCCAGCAGCCCTCAGTGGCGGGGGGTGGGAGAGACCCAGTACTTC
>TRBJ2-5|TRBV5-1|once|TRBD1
CASSLEIDRGRRETQYF
TGCGCCAGCAGCTTGGAAATAGACAGGGGGCGCCGGGAGACCCAGTACTTC
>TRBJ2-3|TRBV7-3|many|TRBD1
CASSETGTGADTQYF
TGTGCCAGCAGCGAGACTGGGACAGGGGCAGATACGCAGTATTTT
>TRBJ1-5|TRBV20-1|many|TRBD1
CSALTGTGGTSNQPQHF
TGCAGTGCTTTAACCGGGACAGGGGGCACGAGCAATCAGCCCCAGCATTTT
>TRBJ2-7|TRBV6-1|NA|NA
CASSEWGGGSYEQYF
TGTGCCAGCAGTGAATGGGGAGGGGGCAGTTACGAGCAGTACTTC
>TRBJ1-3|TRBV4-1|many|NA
CASSQVPVFSGNTIYF
TGCGCCAGCAGCCAAGTCCCGGTATTCTCTGGAAACACCATATATTTT
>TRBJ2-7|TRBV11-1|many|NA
CASSLGVFSYEQYF
TGTGCCAGCAGCTTAGGGGTCTTTTCGTACGAGCAGTACTTC
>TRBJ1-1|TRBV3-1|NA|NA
CASSQNLGGTEAFF
TGTGCCAGCAGCCAAAACCTGGGTGGCACTGAAGCTTTCTTT
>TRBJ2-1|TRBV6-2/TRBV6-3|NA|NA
CASIMGGSYNEQFF
TGTGCCAGCATTATGGGGGGATCCTACAATGAGCAGTTCTTC
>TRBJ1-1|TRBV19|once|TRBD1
CASSPSGGAGLPNTEAFF
TGTGCCAGTAGCCCCTCAGGGGGCGCAGGGTTACCGAACACTGAAGCTTTCTTT
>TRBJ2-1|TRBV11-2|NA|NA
CASSLSKLEGNEQFF
TGTGCCAGCAGCTTATCCAAGCTGGAGGGCAATGAGCAGTTCTTC
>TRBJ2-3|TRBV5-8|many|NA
CASSLEAGKGDTQYF
TGTGCCAGCAGCTTGGAGGCAGGCAAGGGAGATACGCAGTATTTT
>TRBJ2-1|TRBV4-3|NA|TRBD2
CASSQDASGRLNEQFF
TGCGCCAGCAGCCAAGACGCTAGCGGGAGGTTAAATGAGCAGTTCTTC
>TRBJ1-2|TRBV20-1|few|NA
CSARELGRTGGYTF
TGCAGTGCTAGAGAACTGGGTAGGACTGGTGGCTACACCTTC
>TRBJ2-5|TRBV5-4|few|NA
CTSRANSAGETQYF
TGTACCAGCAGGGCCAACAGTGCGGGAGAGACCCAGTACTTC
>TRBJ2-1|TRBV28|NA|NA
CASSLASGGPYNEQFF
TGTGCCAGCAGTTTAGCCTCTGGCGGCCCCTACAATGAGCAGTTCTTC
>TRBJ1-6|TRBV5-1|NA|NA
CASSWGDYNSPLHF
TGCGCCAGCAGCTGGGGGGACTATAATTCACCCCTCCACTTT
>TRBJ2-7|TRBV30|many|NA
CAWKRTYEQYF
TGTGCCTGGAAGAGGACCTACGAGCAGTACTTC
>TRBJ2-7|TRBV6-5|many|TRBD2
CASSTLGGRGEQYF
TGTGCCAGCAGTACCCTGGGGGGGAGGGGCGAGCAGTACTTC
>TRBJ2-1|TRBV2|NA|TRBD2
CASREGSGAYNEQFF
TGTGCCAGCCGGGAGGGATCAGGTGCCTACAATGAGCAGTTCTTC
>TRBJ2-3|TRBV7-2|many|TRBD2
CASSFRSGASTDTQYF
TGTGCCAGCAGCTTCAGAAGCGGGGCAAGCACAGATACGCAGTATTTT
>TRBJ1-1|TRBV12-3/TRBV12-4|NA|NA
CASNVLGSGTEAFF
TGTGCCAGCAACGTACTGGGGTCAGGCACTGAAGCTTTCTTT
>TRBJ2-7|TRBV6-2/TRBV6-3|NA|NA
CASRTRESSYEQYF
TGTGCCAGCAGAACCAGGGAAAGCTCCTACGAGCAGTACTTC
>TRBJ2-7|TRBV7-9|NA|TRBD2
CASSSSGRSYEQYF
TGTGCCAGCAGTTCTAGCGGGCGGTCCTACGAGCAGTACTTC
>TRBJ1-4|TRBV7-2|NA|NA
CASSPGPNGGKLFF
TGTGCCAGCAGCCCCGGGCCAAACGGTGGAAAACTGTTTTTT
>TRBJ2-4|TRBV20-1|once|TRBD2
CSGTSGGPLTKNIQYF
TGCAGTGGGACTAGCGGGGGGCCCCTGACCAAAAACATTCAGTACTTC